This T cell receptor (beta chain) emerged from a study of regulatory T cells in long-lasting Graves disease. In regard to this clonotype: Its antigen is undetermined. One base separates it from a far larger clone, so it is likely a read error.

The CDR3 is made up of 12 amino acids. Germline V gene data show CDR1 as KGHSH and CDR2 as LQKENI. Study-level points and caveats: TRBV28, TRBJ1-2 and TRBJ2-5 were favored in persistent disease.

Time point specified: newly diagnosed GD, antithyroid drugs for less than 3 months. From PBMCs, RNA was extracted and then used to make the TCR library. TCR beta libraries were built with iRepertoire HTBI primers and Arm-PCR of CDR3 regions. In TCRdb, the multiplex PCR reads were re-called with MiXCR into one record per CDR3 protein. The sample records around 480,000 distinct CDR3 sequences, 15% to 20% being singletons. These data are also associated with another study on T cells in Graves' hyperthyroidism and ophthalmopathy.

Sequenced here: peripheral blood mononuclear cells (PBMCs), sampled at new diagnosis, from a patient treated with antithyroid drugs. The TCR sequence derives from a man in his forties with Graves disease. V and J are TRBV18 and TRBJ2-3, with D uncertain. The CDR3 protein is CAGSPTTDTQYF. The CDR3 DNA reads as TGTGCCGGCTCACCAACCACAGATACGCAGTATTTT.